Presented here are 23 T cell receptor beta chains from one specimen sequenced in a study of T cells in Graves' hyperthyroidism and ophthalmopathy. Amplified regions were TCR beta CDR3 sequences from RNA transcripts. With the HTBI primer set, the TCR CDR3 went through a first round of RT-PCR. TCRdb fed the multiplex PCR reads into MiXCR, producing one record per CDR3 protein. The table records approximately 630,000 distinct CDR3 sequences, 15% to 20% of them present only once. Sequencing input: blood. These receptors originate from a woman aged 25 to 45 with Graves' hyperthyroidism.

The chain joins TRBV24-1 to TRBJ2-3, with a weak D call TRBD2 (6 bases). Germline V gene sequence: CDR1 KGHDR, CDR2 SFDVKD. The CDR3 length is 15 residues. V lost 4 bases, J lost 3 bases, and 13 bases lay in between. The CDR3 nucleotides are TGTGCCACCAGTGAATCCCCCGGGGGTACAGATACGCAGTATTTT. Translating gives CATSESPGGTDTQYF.

This clonotype was observed at least ten times. This chain links TRBV6-5 with TRBJ1-2, with TRBD1 identical over 9 bases. Germline V gene data show CDR1 as MNHEY and CDR2 as SVGAGI. This CDR3 spans 17 amino acids. The V and J ends lost 2 bases and 4 bases, in that order; junction bases with no gene match: 11. Written as DNA, the CDR3 is TGTGCCAGCAGTTACACAATCGCCGGGACAGGGAGCTATGGCTACACCTTC. Its protein is CASSYTIAGTGSYGYTF.

The rearrangement links TRBV6-1 to TRBJ1-5; D ambiguous. Germline CDR1 MNHNS, CDR2 SASEGT. The CDR3 sequence is 13 residues long. Trimming removed 7 bases at V and 6 bases at J, with 13 bases between. The CDR3 sequence: CASISLEGQPQHF. The DNA of the CDR3 is TGTGCCAGCATCAGTCTGGAGGGTCAGCCCCAGCATTTT.

This clonotype has a count of ten or more. This rearrangement joins TRBV7-2 to TRBJ2-1, with unresolved D. Germline CDR1 SGHTA, CDR2 FQGNSA. CDR3 length: 12 amino acids. V was cut by 1 base and J by 9 bases, with 7 bases left in between. In DNA, the CDR3 is TGTGCCAGCAGCTTAGGGGCCCTTGAGCAGTTCTTC. Amino acids: CASSLGALEQFF.

This clonotype appeared a few times. The V and J genes are TRBV6-1 and TRBJ2-3; TRBD1 agrees at 7 bases. V lost 4 bases, J lost 2 bases, and 6 bases stayed unmatched. This CDR3 has 15 residues. Germline CDR1 and CDR2: MNHNS and SASEGT. CDR3 loop: CASSGMTGFTDTQYF. The DNA for the CDR3 is TGTGCCAGCAGTGGGATGACAGGGTTCACAGATACGCAGTATTTT.

This clonotype was seen many times. This chain joins TRBV12-3 or TRBV12-4 and TRBJ1-2; no definite D call. The CDR3 has 13 residues. V gave up 7 bases and J gave up 5 bases, with 14 bases separating them. CDR3 protein: CASTPHGSYGYTF. The CDR3 DNA reads as TGTGCCAGCACCCCCCACGGTAGTTATGGCTACACCTTC.

In this sample, this clonotype turned up many times. The chain carries TRBV7-9 and TRBJ1-4; possible D gene TRBD1, 5 bases. Trimming left V 2 bases short and J 7 bases short, with 11 bases between. This CDR3 has 14 residues. The germline CDR1 and CDR2 sequences are SEHNR and FQNEAQ (reference sequence). CDR3 DNA: TGTGCCAGCAGCTTATCAGGGAAAGCTGAAAAACTGTTTTTT. Translating gives CASSLSGKAEKLFF.

This clonotype was detected many times. The chain links TRBV20-1 to TRBJ2-1; TRBD2 matches at 10 bases. V shed 6 bases, J shed 2 bases, and the junction held 4 bases outside the gene matches. This CDR3 is built from 14 residues. Germline CDR1 DFQATT, CDR2 SNEGSKA (reference sequence). DNA for the CDR3: TGCAGTGCGGTAAGCGGGAGGGCCTACAATGAGCAGTTCTTC. This codes for CSAVSGRAYNEQFF.

This clonotype came up a few times. V is TRBV15 and J is TRBJ2-6, with D possibly being TRBD2 (5 bases). The CDR3 runs to 17 residues. V was trimmed by 1 base and J by 2 bases, leaving 12 bases between them. Germline V gene sequence: CDR1 LNHNV, CDR2 YYDKDF (reference sequence). The chain's CDR3 is CATSRVQRPPGANVLTF. CDR3 DNA sequence: TGTGCCACCAGCAGAGTCCAGCGGCCCCCTGGGGCCAACGTCCTGACTTTC.

The chain employs TRBV5-1 and TRBJ2-7, with 8 bases lining up with TRBD2. Germline CDR1 and CDR2: SGHRS and YFSETQ. The CDR3 totals 15 residues. The J segment lost 2 bases and the V segment lost 1 base, leaving 5 bases of the junction unmatched. The CDR3 DNA is TGCGCCAGCAGCTTGAGCCCGGGAGGGCCCTACGAGCAGTACTTC. Translating gives CASSLSPGGPYEQYF.

This clonotype occurred a few times. J is TRBJ1-5 and V is TRBV6-1; no definite D call. The CDR3 is made up of 13 amino acids. Looked up from germline, CDR1 is MNHNS and CDR2 is SASEGT. V was shortened by 6 bases and J by 5 bases, with 11 bases between the two germline ends. The CDR3 spells CASRSPGDQPQHF. In DNA, the CDR3 is TGTGCCAGCAGAAGCCCCGGAGATCAGCCCCAGCATTTT.

This clonotype was counted many times. J is TRBJ1-2 and V is TRBV7-9; D is undetermined. The V gene's germline CDR1 is SEHNR and CDR2 FQNEAQ (reference sequence). V shed 1 base and J shed 4 bases, with 7 bases lying between them. There are 13 residues in the CDR3. The CDR3 DNA reads as TGTGCCAGCAGCTTAGGACAACCCTATGGCTACACCTTC. This encodes CASSLGQPYGYTF.

The chain links TRBV5-4 to TRBJ2-1; 10 positions agree with TRBD2. The CDR3 consists of 15 residues. Germline CDR1 and CDR2: SGHNT and YYREEE (reference sequence). Trimming cost V 1 base and J 7 bases; bases outside gene matches: 5. CDR3 protein: CASSLKLAGHNEQFF. In DNA form, the CDR3 reads TGTGCCAGCAGCTTGAAACTAGCGGGACATAATGAGCAGTTCTTC.

The table lists this clonotype with a few counts. This sequence joins TRBV4-1 and TRBJ1-1; D is undetermined. Germline assignment: CDR1 MGHRA and CDR2 YSYEKL. V lost 6 bases and J 1 base, leaving 12 bases between the germline ends. The CDR3 consists of 14 residues. Written as DNA, the CDR3 is TGCGCCAGCAGGAGGTTCGGGCAGAACACTGAAGCTTTCTTT. Translating gives CASRRFGQNTEAFF.

In this sample, this clonotype turned up many times. The chain joins TRBV5-1 to TRBJ2-3, with TRBD2 matching 10 bases. V was pared by 5 bases and J by 5 bases, with 8 bases of the junction left unmatched. Germline V gene sequence: CDR1 SGHRS, CDR2 YFSETQ. CDR3 length: 15 residues. The CDR3 sequence is CASSRVAGGKDTQYF. The DNA for the CDR3 is TGCGCCAGCAGTAGGGTAGCGGGAGGCAAAGATACGCAGTATTTT. The complete variable domain, with remaining parts taken from reference TRBV5-1 and TRBJ2-3, reads KAGVTQTPRYLIKTRGQQVTLSCSPISGHRSVSWYQQTPGQGLQFLFEYFSETQRNKGNFPGRFSGRQFSNSRSEMNVSTLELGDSALYLCASSRVAGGKDTQYFGPGTRLTVL.

The chain couples TRBV27 to TRBJ2-1; 9 bases align to TRBD2. Looked up from germline, CDR1 is MNHEY and CDR2 is SMNVEV (reference sequence). The CDR3 totals 17 residues. V shed 6 bases, J shed 6 bases, and the junction held 15 bases outside the gene matches. Here the CDR3 reads CASRTPNLAGIPNEQFF. CDR3 bases: TGTGCCAGCAGAACACCCAACCTAGCGGGAATCCCCAATGAGCAGTTCTTC.

This clonotype was seen repeatedly, ten times or more. Here the CDR3 DNA reads TGTGCCAGCAGTTTAACAGGTCCCATCCCCTACGAGCAGTACTTC. Translation gives CASSLTGPIPYEQYF. V usage is TRBV28 and J usage is TRBJ2-7; D possibly corresponds to TRBD1 (5 bases). In germline, CDR1 is MDHEN, CDR2 SYDVKM. This CDR3 is 15 amino acids long. V gave up 2 bases and J gave up 2 bases, with 13 bases separating them. The full variable domain, its missing parts supplied by reference TRBV28 and TRBJ2-7, is DVKVTQSSRYLVKRTGEKVFLECVQDMDHENMFWYRQDPGLGLRLIYFSYDVKMKEKGDIPEGYSVSREKKERFSLILESASTNQTSMYLCASSLTGPIPYEQYFGPGTRLTVT.

At least ten counts were recorded for this clonotype. The chain uses TRBV2 and TRBJ1-1, with TRBD1 matching 7 bases. This CDR3 spans 15 amino acids. In germline, CDR1 is SNHLY, CDR2 FYNNEI. Trimming took 2 bases from V and 10 from J; bases not matched to a gene: 13. In DNA, the CDR3 is TGTGCCAGCAGTGAAATGCGGACAGGTCTAGTAGGAGCTTTCTTT. It yields the protein CASSEMRTGLVGAFF.

This clonotype was seen at least ten times. This chain links TRBV20-1 with TRBJ1-5; no clear D gene. CDR3 length equals 14 residues. In germline, CDR1 is DFQATT, CDR2 SNEGSKA (reference sequence). Trimming cost V 4 bases and J 3 bases, with 13 bases left between them. The CDR3 loop reads CSAMVQVLNQPQHF. Written as DNA, the CDR3 is TGCAGTGCTATGGTGCAGGTGCTCAATCAGCCCCAGCATTTT.

This clonotype showed up just a few times. The rearrangement links TRBV19 to TRBJ1-1; 9 bases agree with TRBD1. This CDR3 spans 14 amino acids. With 4 bases clipped from V and 4 bases from J, the junction kept 4 bases outside the gene matches. CDR1 is LNHDA and CDR2 is SQIVND in the germline V gene (reference sequence). CDR3 amino acids: CASSTGTGLTEAFF. The DNA of the CDR3 is TGTGCCAGTAGTACCGGGACAGGGCTCACTGAAGCTTTCTTT.

At least ten counts were recorded for this clonotype. The chain couples TRBV18 to TRBJ1-4; D not resolved. V lost 3 bases and J 4 bases, leaving 6 bases between the germline ends. Germline V CDR1 and CDR2: KGHSH, LQKENI. CDR3 size: 13 residues. As DNA, the CDR3 is TGTGCCAGCTCACCGCAGAATAATGAAAAACTGTTTTTT. It translates to CASSPQNNEKLFF.

The chain combines TRBV19 with TRBJ2-5, with unresolved D. Trimming cost V 3 bases and J 0 bases, with 5 bases left between them. Germline V lookup: CDR1 LNHDA, CDR2 SQIVND (reference sequence). The CDR3 has 13 residues. Here the CDR3 DNA reads TGTGCCAGTAGTATGGGCTACCAAGAGACCCAGTACTTC. It specifies CASSMGYQETQYF. Combining the CDR3 with reference TRBV19 and TRBJ2-5 gives the whole variable domain DGGITQSPKYLFRKEGQNVTLSCEQNLNHDAMYWYRQDPGQGLRLIYYSQIVNDFQKGDIAEGYSVSREKKESFPLTVTSAQKNPTAFYLCASSMGYQETQYFGPGTRLLVL.

This clonotype was observed a handful of times. This sequence joins TRBV19 and TRBJ2-2; the D call may be TRBD1 or TRBD2 (5 bases each). CDR3 length: 16 amino acids. Trimming cost V 0 bases and J 2 bases, with 10 bases left between them. Germline V CDR1 and CDR2: LNHDA, SQIVND (reference sequence). CDR3 sequence: CASSIEGTQNTGELFF. The CDR3, as DNA: TGTGCCAGTAGTATAGAAGGGACCCAAAACACCGGGGAGCTGTTTTTT.